This entry lists 20 T cell receptor beta chains sequenced from one sample in a study of vaccination and CD4 T cells after COVID-19. Scientists ran DNA taken from cultured CD4+ T cells through the Oncomine TCR Beta short-read assay for sequencing. A single record per CDR3 protein comes from TCRdb applying MiXCR to the PCR reads. The repertoire consists of about 8,900 distinct CDR3 sequences, with 50% to 80% occurring once and the leading ten covering 30%. No antigen is known for these receptors. Treatment denoted: roughly nine-day PBMC culture with coronavirus spike peptide pools or control peptides (ViraFEST assay). The source material was CD4+ T cells from blood, cultured in vitro. The receptors stem from a human donor who had recovered from COVID-19.

This chain joins TRBV20-1 and TRBJ1-2, with 8 bases that match TRBD1. V trimming: 6 bases; J trimming: 4 bases; junction bases outside the gene matches: 7. The germline CDR1 and CDR2 sequences are DFQATT and SNEGSKA (reference sequence). This CDR3 has 13 residues. CDR3 sequence: CSATTGTGYGYTF. CDR3 coding DNA: TGCAGTGCAACCACCGGGACAGGCTATGGCTACACCTTC.

The table lists this clonotype with a few counts. This chain uses TRBV27 with TRBJ1-6, with 7 bases fitting TRBD1. The CDR3 is 14 residues long. CDR1 MNHEY and CDR2 SMNVEV come from the germline V gene (reference sequence). After removal of 8 bases from V and 9 bases from J, the junction contained 10 bases not matched to a gene. As DNA, the CDR3 is TGTGCCAGCCGAGCACAGGGGTTAACTTCACCCCTCCACTTT. It translates to CASRAQGLTSPLHF.

This chain joins TRBV20-1 and TRBJ1-5; 12 bases fit TRBD1. V dropped 3 bases and J dropped 4; count of bases not matched to a gene: 7. Germline V gene lookup returns CDR1 DFQATT and CDR2 SNEGSKA (reference sequence). The CDR3 runs 16 residues. The CDR3 nucleotides are TGCAGTGCTAGGCCGGGACAGGGGGCGCGTAATCAGCCCCAGCATTTT. This translates into CSARPGQGARNQPQHF.

This clonotype occurred a few times. The V gene is TRBV27, the J gene TRBJ1-5; D remains ambiguous. Germline CDR1 and CDR2: MNHEY and SMNVEV (reference sequence). Trimming removed 6 bases at V and 6 bases at J, with 18 bases between. This CDR3 has 15 residues. The CDR3 is CASRQTSTISQPQHF. CDR3 nucleotide sequence: TGTGCCAGCAGACAGACATCGACTATAAGTCAGCCCCAGCATTTT.

The V call is TRBV6-1, the J call TRBJ2-1; the match to TRBD1 covers 9 bases. The ends lost 3 bases at V and 6 bases at J; junction bases unmatched: 6. This CDR3 is built from 15 residues. CDR1 is MNHNS, CDR2 SASEGT, per germline. CDR3 DNA sequence: TGTGCCAGCAGTGAGTGGACAGGGGCTCCCAATGAGCAGTTCTTC. This codes for CASSEWTGAPNEQFF.

The chain couples TRBV27 to TRBJ2-2; D unresolved. This CDR3 has 11 residues. From germline, CDR1 is MNHEY and CDR2 SMNVEV (reference sequence). The germline V and J ends were trimmed by 3 bases and 6 bases, with 2 bases remaining between them. CDR3 sequence (DNA): TGTGCCAGCAGTTTCCCCGGGGAGCTGTTTTTT. Protein sequence: CASSFPGELFF.

This clonotype was counted only a few times. CDR3 DNA sequence: TGTGCCAGCAGGGGGCCGGTTAGCACTGAAGCTTTCTTT. Translated: CASRGPVSTEAFF. This rearrangement joins TRBV7-6 to TRBJ1-1; maybe TRBD1 (5 bases). V shed 6 bases and J shed 4 bases, with 12 bases lying between them. The length of the CDR3 is 13 residues. In germline, CDR1 is SGHVS, CDR2 FNYEAQ.

This clonotype was counted a few times. This chain connects TRBV25-1 to TRBJ1-2; possible D gene TRBD1, 6 bases. Germline values: CDR1 MGHDK, CDR2 SYGVNS. CDR3 length: 12 residues. Trimming shortened V by 5 bases and J by 9 bases, and 13 bases separated the two germline ends. The CDR3, as DNA: TGTGCCAGCAGTCCACAGGGAGTGAGCTACACCTTC. It encodes CASSPQGVSYTF.

This clonotype was seen only once. The genes are TRBV6-1 and TRBJ1-6, with D tentatively TRBD1 (6 bases). The length of the CDR3 is 15 residues. CDR1 and CDR2 (germline): MNHNS, SASEGT. Trimming cost V 5 bases and J 9 bases, with 17 bases left between them. CDR3 residues: CASSRGTEGSSPLHF. As DNA, the CDR3 is TGTGCCAGCAGTAGGGGGACGGAAGGTAGTTCACCCCTCCACTTT.

This clonotype was detected once. An end of the junction does not agree with germline; a read error may underlie this. The chain uses TRBV27 and TRBJ2-7; TRBD1 or TRBD2 may be the D gene (5 bases each). The CDR3 loop spans 13 amino acids. The germline gives CDR1 MNHEY, CDR2 SMNVEV (reference sequence). In DNA form, the CDR3 reads TGTGCCAGCAGTTTTCGGGGCTCCTACGAGCGGTACTTC. Protein product: CASSFRGSYERYF.

The V and J genes are TRBV20-1 and TRBJ1-6; D may be TRBD1 (5 bases). Trimming removed 3 bases at V and 14 bases at J, with 17 bases between. The CDR3 loop spans 13 amino acids. The V gene's germline CDR1 is DFQATT and CDR2 SNEGSKA (reference sequence). The CDR3 protein is CSARIGTEGSLHF. For the CDR3, the DNA is TGCAGTGCTAGGATAGGGACCGAGGGTTCCCTCCACTTT.

Only a few counts were recorded for this clonotype. This chain joins TRBV20-1 and TRBJ2-5; tentatively, D is TRBD2 (5 bases). The CDR3 consists of 16 residues. The V gene's germline CDR1 is DFQATT and CDR2 SNEGSKA (reference sequence). V shed 0 bases and J shed 2 bases, with 16 bases lying between them. The CDR3 DNA is TGCAGTGCTAGAGATTTTAATAGCGCAAGACAAGAGACCCAGTACTTC. Its translation is CSARDFNSARQETQYF.

The rearrangement links TRBV1 to TRBJ2-3; the table's D call TRBD1 went unverified against the DNA. TRBV1 is noted as a pseudogene. The CDR3 totals 20 residues. The CDR3 region is CTSSQDLGGIGRGGTDTQYF. The CDR3 DNA reads as TGCACCAGCAGCCAAGACTTAGGGGGGATCGGGCGGGGTGGGACAGATACGCAGTATTTT.

V gene TRBV27 combines with J gene TRBJ1-2, with D possibly being TRBD1 (6 bases). There are 13 residues in the CDR3. Germline lookup yields CDR1 MNHEY and CDR2 SMNVEV (reference sequence). V was clipped by 2 bases and J by 5 bases, with 9 bases between them. Here the CDR3 DNA reads TGTGCCAGCAGTTTAGCACAGGGATATGGCTACACCTTC. It codes for CASSLAQGYGYTF.

The rearrangement uses TRBV27 and TRBJ1-6; 7 nucleotides line up with TRBD1. J was trimmed by 9 bases and V by 4 bases; bases with no gene match: 9. The CDR3 spans 15 residues. Germline CDR1 reads MNHEY; CDR2 reads SMNVEV (reference sequence). CDR3 in amino acids: CASSSLRDSGSPLHF. The DNA of the CDR3 is TGTGCCAGCAGTTCCCTCCGGGACAGCGGTTCACCCCTCCACTTT.

This chain uses TRBV6-1 with TRBJ1-2, with D unclear. Trimming took off 6 bases at V and 4 bases at J, with 18 bases between the two ends. The CDR3 consists of 15 residues. Germline CDR1 is MNHNS and CDR2 is SASEGT. In nucleotides, the CDR3 is TGTGCCAGCAGACCTTCTGGTGTAGGCGGCTATGGCTACACCTTC. Amino acid sequence: CASRPSGVGGYGYTF.

This clonotype was detected a few times. V is TRBV5-8 and J is TRBJ1-6, with D possibly being TRBD1 (5 bases). Germline loops: CDR1 SGHTS, CDR2 YDEGEE. This CDR3 has 13 amino acids. V lost 3 bases, J lost 5 bases, and 6 bases lay in between. CDR3 coding DNA: TGTGCCAGCAGCTCCAGGGATAATTCACCCCTCCACTTT. Its translation is CASSSRDNSPLHF.

This clonotype has a handful of counts. The chain is built from TRBV6-2 or TRBV6-3 and TRBJ1-5; 11 bases align to TRBD1. V gave up 6 bases and J gave up 6 bases; unmatched junction bases: 4. CDR3 size: 14 residues. Germline loops: CDR1 MNHEY, CDR2 SVGEGT. The CDR3 spells CASRLDRGPQPQHF. DNA of the CDR3: TGTGCCAGCAGATTGGACAGGGGGCCTCAGCCCCAGCATTTT.

The V call is TRBV15, the J call TRBJ2-3, with D possibly being TRBD1 (5 bases). The germline V gene has CDR1 LNHNV and CDR2 YYDKDF (reference sequence). V was clipped by 4 bases and J by 4 bases, with 15 bases between them. CDR3 length equals 15 residues. The CDR3 spells CATSTPGLRSDTQYF. Written as DNA, the CDR3 is TGTGCCACCAGCACACCAGGGCTAAGGTCAGATACGCAGTATTTT.

The chain links TRBV20-1 to TRBJ1-2; D remains ambiguous. CDR3 length: 14 amino acids. Germline lookup yields CDR1 DFQATT and CDR2 SNEGSKA (reference sequence). V dropped 6 bases and J dropped 8 bases, with 22 bases sitting between them. CDR3 residues: CSAKLRANPWGYTF. The CDR3 region has the DNA TGCAGTGCCAAACTTAGGGCCAATCCTTGGGGCTACACCTTC.